A selection of T cell receptor beta chains follows, all from one sample in a study of vaccination effects on CD4 cells after COVID-19. No antigens are known for them. Only in-frame clones appear in the TCRdb table, and some are missing; sequencing was by immunoSEQ multiplex PCR. Of approximately 23,000 clones in the sample, around 62% were seen once. The source was CD4+ T cells from PBMCs cultured with HCoV-NL63 spike peptides, collected before COVID-19 vaccination. Receptors originate from a human donor who received a COVID-19 vaccine. CDR3s include the opening cysteine and the closing phenylalanine or tryptophan. D genes are given only for firm matches. Rows may omit the clone size; those that give it use once, few, many or a size class.

d_call clone_size j_call v_call cdr3_nt cdr3_aa
. . TRBJ1-1 TRBV5-1 TGCGCCAGCAGCTTGGGGTTTACAGACACATACACTGAAGCTTTCTTT CASSLGFTDTYTEAFF
. . TRBJ2-3 TRBV3-1/TRBV3-2 TGTGCCAGCAGCGGGGTGGAGCGCCCTTTCACAGATACGCAGTATTTT CASSGVERPFTDTQYF
TRBD1 . TRBJ2-6 TRBV7-8 TGTGCCAGCAGCAGAACAGGGGGCTCTGGGGCCAACGTCCTGACTTTC CASSRTGGSGANVLTF
. . TRBJ1-1 TRBV30 TGTGCCTGGAATCGGGAGGAGTACACTGAAGCTTTCTTT CAWNREEYTEAFF
TRBD2 . TRBJ2-7 TRBV7-8 TGTGCCAGCAGCTTCCCAGCGGGAGGCTCCTCCTACGAGCAGTACTTC CASSFPAGGSSYEQYF
. . TRBJ2-4 TRBV6-5 TGTGCCAGCAGTTACTCGACAGCCAAAAACATTCAGTACTTC CASSYSTAKNIQYF
TRBD1 . TRBJ1-2 TRBV6-5 TGTGCCAGCAGTAGCCAAGGGGGCAAGAAAGGCTACACCTTC CASSSQGGKKGYTF
. . TRBJ2-2 TRBV19 TGTGCCACCACTGCATCAGGCCCCGGGGAGCTGTTTTTT CATTASGPGELFF
TRBD2 once TRBJ2-3 TRBV20-1 TGCAGTGCTAGTCGGGCTAGCGGGTTTCCCTATACGCAGTATTTT CSASRASGFPYTQYF
TRBD2 . TRBJ2-5 TRBV7-8 TGTGCCAGCAGCTTAGTGATTCTAGCGGGAGGTGAGACCCAGTACTTC CASSLVILAGGETQYF
. . TRBJ2-1 TRBV10-3 TGTGCCATCACCCGGGACTCAAACAATGAGCAGTTCTTC CAITRDSNNEQFF
. . TRBJ2-5 TRBV5-1 TGCGCCAGCAGCTTGGAGGCTCGAAAGGACCTCCAAGAGACCCAGTACTTC CASSLEARKDLQETQYF
TRBD1 few TRBJ2-7 TRBV18 TGTGCCAGCTCACCCGACAGGGTAAAAGGAGAGCAGTACTTC CASSPDRVKGEQYF
. . TRBJ1-1 TRBV3-1/TRBV3-2 TGTGCCAGCAGCCAGTTGAAAGGGCTGCTCTTT CASSQLKGLLF
. . TRBJ1-1 TRBV4-1 TGCGCCAGCAGCCAGCCGACGGGTGATGGCACTGAAGCTTTCTTT CASSQPTGDGTEAFF